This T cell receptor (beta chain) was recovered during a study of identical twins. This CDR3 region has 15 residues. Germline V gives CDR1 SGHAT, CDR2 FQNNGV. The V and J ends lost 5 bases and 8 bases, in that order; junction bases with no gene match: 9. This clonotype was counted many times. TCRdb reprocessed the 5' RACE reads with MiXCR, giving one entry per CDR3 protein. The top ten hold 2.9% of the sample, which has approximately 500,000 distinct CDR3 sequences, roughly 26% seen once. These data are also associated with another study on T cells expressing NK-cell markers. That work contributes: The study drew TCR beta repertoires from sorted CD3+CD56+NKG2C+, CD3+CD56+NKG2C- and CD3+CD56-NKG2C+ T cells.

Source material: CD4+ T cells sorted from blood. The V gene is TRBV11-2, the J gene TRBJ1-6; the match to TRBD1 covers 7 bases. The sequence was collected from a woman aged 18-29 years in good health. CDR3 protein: CASSLQTGSYSPLHF. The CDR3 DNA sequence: TGTGCCAGCAGCCTTCAGACAGGGAGTTATTCACCCCTCCACTTT.